This note documents a single T cell receptor beta chain sequence. CDR3 length: 15 amino acids. With 1 base removed from V and 9 bases from J, the gap between germline ends came to 15 bases. In germline, CDR1 is SGHVS, CDR2 FQNEAQ. The data are from a study of identical twins. TCRdb reprocessed the 5' RACE reads with MiXCR, giving one entry per CDR3 protein. The sample yields 1.5 million to 2 million distinct CDR3 sequences, less than 40% seen once. The V and J genes are TRBV7-8 and TRBJ2-2; TRBD2 might be the D (5 bases). The sample taken for sequencing was cord blood. This receptor was obtained from a newborn girl in good health. CDR3 DNA sequence: TGTGCCAGCAGCTTAGTAATGGACTCATTCCGGGAGCTGTTTTTT. It codes for CASSLVMDSFRELFF.